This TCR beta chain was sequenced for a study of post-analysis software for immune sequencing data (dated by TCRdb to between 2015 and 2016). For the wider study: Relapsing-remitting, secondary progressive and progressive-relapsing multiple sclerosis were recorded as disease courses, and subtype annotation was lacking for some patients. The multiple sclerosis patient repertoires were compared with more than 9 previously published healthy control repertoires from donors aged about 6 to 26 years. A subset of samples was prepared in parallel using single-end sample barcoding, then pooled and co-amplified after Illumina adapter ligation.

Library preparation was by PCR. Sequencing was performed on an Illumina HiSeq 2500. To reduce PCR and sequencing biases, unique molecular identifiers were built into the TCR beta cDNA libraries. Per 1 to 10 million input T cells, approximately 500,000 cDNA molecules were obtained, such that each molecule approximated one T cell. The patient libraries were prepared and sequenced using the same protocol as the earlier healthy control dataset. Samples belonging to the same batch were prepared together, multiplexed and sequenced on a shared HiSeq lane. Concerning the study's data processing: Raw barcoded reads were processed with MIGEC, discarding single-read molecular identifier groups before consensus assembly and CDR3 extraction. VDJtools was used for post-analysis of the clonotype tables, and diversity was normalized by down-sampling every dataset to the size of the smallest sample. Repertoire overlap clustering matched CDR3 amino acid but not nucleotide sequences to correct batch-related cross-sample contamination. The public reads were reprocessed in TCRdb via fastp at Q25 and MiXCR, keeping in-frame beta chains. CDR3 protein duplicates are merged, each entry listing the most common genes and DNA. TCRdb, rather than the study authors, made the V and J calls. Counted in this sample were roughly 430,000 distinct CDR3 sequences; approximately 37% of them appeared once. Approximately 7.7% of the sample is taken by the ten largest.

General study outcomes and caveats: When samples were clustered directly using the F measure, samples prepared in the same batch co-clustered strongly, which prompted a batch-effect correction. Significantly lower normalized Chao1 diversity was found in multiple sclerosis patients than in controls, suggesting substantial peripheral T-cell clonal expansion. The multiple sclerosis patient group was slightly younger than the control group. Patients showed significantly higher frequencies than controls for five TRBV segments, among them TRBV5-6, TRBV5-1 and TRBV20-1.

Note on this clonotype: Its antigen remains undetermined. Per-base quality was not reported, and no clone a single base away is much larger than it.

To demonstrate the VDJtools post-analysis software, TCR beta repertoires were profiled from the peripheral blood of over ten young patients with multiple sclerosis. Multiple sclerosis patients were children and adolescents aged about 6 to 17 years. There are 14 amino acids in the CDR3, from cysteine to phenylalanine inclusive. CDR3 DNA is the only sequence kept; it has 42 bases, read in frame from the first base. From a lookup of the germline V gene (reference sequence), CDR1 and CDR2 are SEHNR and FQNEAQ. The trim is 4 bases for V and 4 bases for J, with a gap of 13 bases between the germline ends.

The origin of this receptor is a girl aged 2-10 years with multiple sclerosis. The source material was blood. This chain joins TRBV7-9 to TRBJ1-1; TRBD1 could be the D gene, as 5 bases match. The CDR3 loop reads CASSSGPPGTEAFF. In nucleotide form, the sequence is TGTGCCAGCAGCTCGGGGCCTCCGGGCACTGAAGCTTTCTTT.